This TCR beta chain comes out of a study of Graves' ophthalmopathy and Graves' hyperthyroidism. Ophthalmopathy-affected donors exhibited moderate-to-severe activity, CAS ≥3, NOSPECS ≥4, and duration under 3 months. RNA transcripts served as template for amplifying TCR beta CDR3 sequences. Second-round multiplex PCR came after a first-round RT-PCR that employed HTBI primers. In TCRdb, the multiplex PCR reads were re-called with MiXCR into one record per CDR3 protein. This sample has tens of thousands of distinct CDR3 sequences, with about half found just once. The origin of this receptor is an adult woman with Graves' ophthalmopathy. The sample was peripheral blood.

CDR3 in DNA: TGCAGTGCCATGGACAGGGGCAATCAGCCCCAGCATTTT. Translating it yields CSAMDRGNQPQHF. V is TRBV20-1 and J is TRBJ1-5; 8 bases agree with TRBD1. This CDR3 contains 13 residues. Looked up from germline, CDR1 is DFQATT and CDR2 is SNEGSKA (reference sequence). Germline trimming cut 6 bases from V and 2 bases from J; bases unmatched to any gene: 3.